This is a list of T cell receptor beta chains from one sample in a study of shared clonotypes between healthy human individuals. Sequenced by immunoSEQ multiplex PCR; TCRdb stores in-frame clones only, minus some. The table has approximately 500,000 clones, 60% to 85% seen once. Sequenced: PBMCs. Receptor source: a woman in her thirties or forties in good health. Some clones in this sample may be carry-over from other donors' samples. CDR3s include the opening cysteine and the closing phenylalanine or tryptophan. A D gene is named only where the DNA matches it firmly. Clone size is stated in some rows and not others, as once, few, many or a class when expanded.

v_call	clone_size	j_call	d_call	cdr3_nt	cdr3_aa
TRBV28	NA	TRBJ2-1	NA	TGTGCCAGCAGGAAACAGGGGGGGGGAGGTGAGCAGTTCTTC	CASRKQGGGGEQFF
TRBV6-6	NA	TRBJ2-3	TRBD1	TGTGCCAGCAGACAGACAGGGGGCGCTGGAGATACGCAGTATTTT	CASRQTGGAGDTQYF
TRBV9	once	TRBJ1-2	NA	TGTGCCAGCAGCCCGCGGGACCATCCCAGAGGCTATGGCTACACCTTC	CASSPRDHPRGYGYTF
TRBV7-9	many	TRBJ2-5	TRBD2	TGTGCCAGCAGCTTCCCGACTAGCGGGGAAGAGACCCAGTACTTC	CASSFPTSGEETQYF
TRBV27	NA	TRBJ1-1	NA	TGTGCCAGCAGTAAAACAGGGTCGGGCACTGAAGCTTTCTTT	CASSKTGSGTEAFF
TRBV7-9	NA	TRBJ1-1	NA	TGTGCCAGCAGCTTAGAGACTGAAGCTTTCTTT	CASSLETEAFF
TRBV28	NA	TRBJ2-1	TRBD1	TGTGCCAGCAGTCCCAGACAGGGGGCTTTTGGTGAGCAGTTCTTC	CASSPRQGAFGEQFF
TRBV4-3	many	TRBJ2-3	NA	TGCGCCAGCAGCCAAGATGGGGGGCTGAGGACAGATACGCAGTATTTT	CASSQDGGLRTDTQYF
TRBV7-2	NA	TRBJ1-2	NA	TGTGCCAGCAGCTTAGCAGGGCCCAGCTATGGCTACACCTTC	CASSLAGPSYGYTF
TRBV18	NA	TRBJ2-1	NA	TGTGCCAGCTCACCAAGGCAGGGTACCTACAATGAGCAGTTCTTC	CASSPRQGTYNEQFF
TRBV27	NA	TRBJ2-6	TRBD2	TGTGCCAGCAGTTATAGCGGGACTGGGGCCAACGTCCTGACTTTC	CASSYSGTGANVLTF
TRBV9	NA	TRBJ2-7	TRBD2	TGTGCCAGCAGCGAGACCGGGACTAGCGGAGTCTACGAGCAGTACTTC	CASSETGTSGVYEQYF
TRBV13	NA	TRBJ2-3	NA	TGTGCCAGCAGCCTGAGATACACAGATACGCAGTATTTT	CASSLRYTDTQYF
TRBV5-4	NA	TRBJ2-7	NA	TGCGCCAGCAGCCAAGACTCAAGGACGCAGAGGGGCGAGCAGTACTTC	CASSQDSRTQRGEQYF
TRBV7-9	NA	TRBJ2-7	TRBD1	TGTGCCAGCAGCGTAGAAACCGGGACAGGGAACTTC	CASSVETGTGNF
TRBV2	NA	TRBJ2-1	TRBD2	TGTGCCAGCAAGGAGTGGCGGACTAGCGGGTTCTTC	CASKEWRTSGFF
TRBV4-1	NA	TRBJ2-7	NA	TGCGCCAGCAGCCAAGCCACCACTTACTACGAGCAGTACTTC	CASSQATTYYEQYF
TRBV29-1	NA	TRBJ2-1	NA	TGCAGCGTCTCAGTGACCTACAATGAGCAGTTCTTC	CSVSVTYNEQFF
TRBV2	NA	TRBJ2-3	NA	TGTGCCAGCAGTGATCAGGTGGGCTCAGATACGCAGTATTTT	CASSDQVGSDTQYF
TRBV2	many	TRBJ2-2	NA	TGTGCCAGCAGGCCCTACACCGGGGAGCTGTTTTTT	CASRPYTGELFF
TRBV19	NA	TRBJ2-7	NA	TGTGCCAGTAGTATTCGGGCTAGCGCATCCTACGAGCAGTACTTC	CASSIRASASYEQYF
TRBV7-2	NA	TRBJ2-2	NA	TGTGCCAGCAGCTTAGTCTCGACAGGCGGGGAGCTGTTTTTT	CASSLVSTGGELFF
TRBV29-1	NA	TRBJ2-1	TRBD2	TGCAGCGTCCTAATCCCCCTTGTAGCGGGAGGAACCTCCTCCTACAATGAGCAGTTCTTC	CSVLIPLVAGGTSSYNEQFF
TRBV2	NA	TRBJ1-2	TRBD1	TGTGCCAGCAGTGTTCTAGCGGGACAGGGCTATGGCTACACCTTC	CASSVLAGQGYGYTF
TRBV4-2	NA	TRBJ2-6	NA	TGTGCCAGCAGCCAAGAGTATAGCTCTGGGGCCAACGTCCTGACTTTC	CASSQEYSSGANVLTF
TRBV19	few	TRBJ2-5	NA	TGTGCCAGTAGTATAGGCCGCGGCAGCCAAGAGACCCAGTACTTC	CASSIGRGSQETQYF
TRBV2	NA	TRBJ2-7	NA	TGTGCCAGCAGTCCTGATTCCGGGACATTCTCCTACGAGCAGTACTTC	CASSPDSGTFSYEQYF
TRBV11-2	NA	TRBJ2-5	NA	TGTGCCAGCAGCTTACTTATAGGGGTTGGGGAGACCCAGTACTTC	CASSLLIGVGETQYF
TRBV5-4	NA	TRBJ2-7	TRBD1	TGTGCCAGCAGAACCGGGACAGCCTACGAGCAGTACTTC	CASRTGTAYEQYF
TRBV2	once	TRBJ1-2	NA	TGTGCCAGCAGTGGACAGATATTCTATGGCTACACCTTC	CASSGQIFYGYTF
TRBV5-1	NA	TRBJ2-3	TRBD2	TGCGCCAGCCTAGCGGGAGCTGACACAGATACGCAGTATTTT	CASLAGADTDTQYF
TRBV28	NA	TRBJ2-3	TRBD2	TGTGCCAGTAGCGGGAGAGGCACAGATACGCAGTATTTT	CASSGRGTDTQYF
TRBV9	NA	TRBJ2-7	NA	TGTGCCAGCAGCCCCCGACAGGAAGGCTACGAGCAGTACTTC	CASSPRQEGYEQYF
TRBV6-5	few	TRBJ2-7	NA	TGTGCCAGCAGTTACTCCGGGAGTACCTACGAGCAGTACTTC	CASSYSGSTYEQYF
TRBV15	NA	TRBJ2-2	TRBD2	TGTGCCACCAGCAGAGAATCTAGCGGGACCACCGGGGAGCTGTTTTTT	CATSRESSGTTGELFF